The T cell receptor beta chain described here comes from a study of brain T cells in children with intractable seizures. V was clipped by 5 bases and J by 4 bases, with 9 bases between them. Per germline, CDR1 SGHVS and CDR2 FQNEAQ. This CDR3 comprises 13 residues. The table lists this clone with a count of one. The table came from immunoSEQ multiplex PCR; TCRdb's copy has only in-frame clones and leaves some out. Among about 340,000 clones, about 93% were seen once, and the ten largest hold around 5%. Time point defined: blood from clinic visit 5 months post-surgery; TSC patient then seizure free. Surgery cases with the highest brain T cell transcript signatures were chosen for sequencing. Patients received at least one anti-epileptic drug before surgery.

This clonotype was obtained from a boy under two years old with tuberous sclerosis and intractable seizures. The chain joins TRBV7-8 to TRBJ1-3; D not certain. Specimen: peripheral blood, collected 4 to 5 months after surgery. CDR3 sequence: CASSPDLGNTIYF. The CDR3, as DNA: TGTGCCAGCAGCCCAGATCTCGGAAACACCATATATTTT.